This T cell receptor (beta chain) was captured by sequencing in a study of cytomegalovirus exposure and HLA in healthy donors. General study findings and limits: Published work reported that the classifier diagnosed cytomegalovirus status with high specificity and sensitivity.

This PCR relied on a set of 60 Vbeta primers and 13 Jbeta primers. Repertoires were generated with immunoSEQ multiplex PCR, while TCRdb's copy carries only in-frame clones and drops some. The sample yields more than 110,000 clones, 80% seen once. As for this clone: Its antigen is currently unknown.

This TCR came from a male donor in good health and CMV-seropositive. Sequencing was carried out using PBMCs.

CDR3 loop: CASSGGGLSGTDTQYF. The CDR3 region has the DNA TGTGCCAGCAGCGGAGGGGGCCTTAGCGGCACAGATACGCAGTATTTT. The chain carries TRBV9 and TRBJ2-3; 7 bases agree with TRBD1. The CDR3 is 16 residues long. V dropped 3 bases and J dropped 1; count of bases not matched to a gene: 8. Germline CDR1 reads SGDLS; CDR2 reads YYNGEE.